Listed below are T cell receptor beta chains from one sample, sequenced in a study of Graves' ophthalmopathy and Graves' hyperthyroidism. From the multiplex PCR reads, TCRdb called clonotypes with MiXCR, one entry per CDR3 protein. The sample has 30,000 to 50,000 distinct CDR3 sequences; around half are singletons. Sequenced sample: peripheral blood. The receptors originated from an adult woman with stable Graves' hyperthyroidism. CDR3s include the opening cysteine and the closing phenylalanine or tryptophan. The D gene is left open where the match is weak. A clone size is listed for some rows: how often the clone was seen (once, few, many), or a class if it is expanded.

j_call clone_size v_call d_call cdr3_nt cdr3_aa
TRBJ1-5 many TRBV28 TRBD1 TGTGCCAGCAGTTCTGCCAGGGGGCAGCCCCAGCATTTT CASSSARGQPQHF
TRBJ2-2 many TRBV4-1 NA TGCGCCAGCAGCCCCGGGACTACCGGGGAGCTGTTTTTT CASSPGTTGELFF
TRBJ1-2 many TRBV5-8 NA TGTGCCAGCAGCTTGGACAGGGCGTACTATGGCTACACCTTC CASSLDRAYYGYTF
TRBJ1-4 NA TRBV7-2 TRBD1 TGTGCCAGCAGCGGAAGACAGGGAGGGGGGGAAAAACTGTTTTTT CASSGRQGGGEKLFF
TRBJ2-7 few TRBV10-2 NA TGCGCCAGCAGTGAGGCCTACGAGCAGTACTTC CASSEAYEQYF
TRBJ2-6 NA TRBV20-1 NA TGCAGTGCTAGAGACATTGACGGGGCCAACGTCCTGGCTTTC CSARDIDGANVLAF
TRBJ2-5 NA TRBV5-1 TRBD2 TGCGCCAGCAGCCGAAGTTGGGAGGGGCGAGGGGAGACCCAGTACTTC CASSRSWEGRGETQYF
TRBJ1-2 NA TRBV15 NA TGTGCCACCAGCAGAGGGGGCTACGGTGGCTACACCTTC CATSRGGYGGYTF
TRBJ1-1 NA TRBV7-2 NA TGTGCCAGCAGCTTAAGCTTCGGAGTAGGAGGGAACACTGAAGCTTTCTTT CASSLSFGVGGNTEAFF
TRBJ2-7 NA TRBV11-2 TRBD1 TGTGCCAGCAGCTTAGGAGGGGGCCCCCAATCCTACGAGCAGTACTTC CASSLGGGPQSYEQYF
TRBJ2-2 many TRBV24-1 TRBD1 TGTGCCACCAGTGATTTGGGGGGGACAGGACCCACCGGGGAGCTGTTTTTT CATSDLGGTGPTGELFF
TRBJ1-4 NA TRBV7-2 TRBD1 TGTGCCAGCAGCTTCCGGACAGGGCCTGGGATTAATGAAAAACTGTTTTTT CASSFRTGPGINEKLFF
TRBJ1-1 NA TRBV7-9 NA TGTGCCAGCAGCAAGAGTGGGACTGAAGCTTTCTTT CASSKSGTEAFF
TRBJ1-1 NA TRBV24-1 TRBD1 TGTGCCACCAGTGATTCCCAGGGACAGCTGAACACTGAAGCTTTCTTT CATSDSQGQLNTEAFF
TRBJ1-4 many TRBV27 TRBD1 TGTGCCAGCAGTTTATTTGGGGGACAGACCGCAACTAATGAAAAACTGTTTTTT CASSLFGGQTATNEKLFF
TRBJ2-7 few TRBV7-2 TRBD1 TGTGCCAGCAGTAGAACAGGGGGCGACGAGCAGTACTTC CASSRTGGDEQYF
TRBJ2-5 NA TRBV29-1 NA TGCAGCACGAGGGGTGCTAGAGATTTTAAGGAAGACACACAAGAGACCCAGTACTTC CSTRGARDFKEDTQETQYF
TRBJ2-7 NA TRBV7-3 TRBD2 TGTGCCAGCAGCCCAACCGCGGGACTAGCGGGAGGGTACTCCTACGAGCAGTACTTC CASSPTAGLAGGYSYEQYF
TRBJ2-7 NA TRBV20-1 TRBD2 TGCAGTGCGGTTAGACTAGCGGGAGACTACGAGCAGTACTTC CSAVRLAGDYEQYF
TRBJ2-7 many TRBV27 TRBD2 TGTGCCAGCAACGTACTAGCGGGATCCATCTACGAGCAGTACTTC CASNVLAGSIYEQYF
TRBJ1-5 many TRBV2 TRBD1 TGTGCCAGCAGTGAATTGTCAGGGGGCGATCAGCCCCAGCATTTT CASSELSGGDQPQHF
TRBJ1-5 once TRBV20-1 NA TGCAGTGCTACGTGGGGGTATCAGCCCCAGCATTTT CSATWGYQPQHF
TRBJ2-2 many TRBV12-5 NA TGTGCTAGTGGTTTGGGCGAGTCGAACACCGGGGAGCTGTTTTTT CASGLGESNTGELFF